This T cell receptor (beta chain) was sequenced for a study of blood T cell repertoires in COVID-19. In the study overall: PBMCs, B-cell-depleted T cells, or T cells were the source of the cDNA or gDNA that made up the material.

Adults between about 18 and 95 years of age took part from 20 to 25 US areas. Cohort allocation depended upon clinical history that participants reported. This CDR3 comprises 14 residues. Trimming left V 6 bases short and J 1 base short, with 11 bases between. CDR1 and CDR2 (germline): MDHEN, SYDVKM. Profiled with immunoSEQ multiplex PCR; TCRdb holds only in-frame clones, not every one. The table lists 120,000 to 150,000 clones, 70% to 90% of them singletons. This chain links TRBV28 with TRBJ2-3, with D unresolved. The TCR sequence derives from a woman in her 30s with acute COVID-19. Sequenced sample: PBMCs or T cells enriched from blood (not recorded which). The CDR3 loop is CASRVRVRTDTQYF. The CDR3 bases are TGTGCCAGCAGGGTCCGCGTTCGCACAGATACGCAGTATTTT.